Following are 20 T cell receptor beta chains from one sample sequenced in a study of blood T cell repertoires in COVID-19. The method was immunoSEQ multiplex PCR; TCRdb's version includes in-frame clones alone and lacks a portion of them. The sample records fewer than 300,000 clones, around 89% being singletons. The sequenced sample was PBMCs or T cells enriched from blood (not recorded which). Receptors originate from a man between 35 and 55 years old who had recovered from COVID-19.

This clone was seen just once. V is TRBV3-1 (or the pseudogene TRBV3-2) and J is TRBJ2-1; tentative D call: TRBD2 (6 bases). The V end was cut by 4 bases, the J end by 6 bases, with 22 bases between. Germline assignment: CDR1 LGHDT and CDR2 YNNKEL (reference sequence). The CDR3 totals 17 residues. This CDR3 is CASSLGSFSGMGNEQFF. CDR3 nucleotides: TGTGCCAGCAGCCTCGGGTCTTTTAGCGGTATGGGCAATGAGCAGTTCTTC.

For the CDR3, the DNA is TGTGCCAGCAGCCCGGGAGGGACAGCGACTTGGTTTGGCTACACCTTC. Translating it yields CASSPGGTATWFGYTF. This chain connects TRBV5-8 to TRBJ1-2, with 7 bases that match TRBD1. With V trimmed by 4 bases and J by 7 bases, 16 bases remained unmatched. This CDR3 has 16 residues. Germline V gene data show CDR1 as SGHTS and CDR2 as YDEGEE. Filled out from reference TRBV5-8 and TRBJ1-2, the complete variable domain reads EAGVTQSPTHLIKTRGQQATLRCSPISGHTSVYWYQQALGLGLQFLLWYDEGEERNRGNFPPRFSGRQFPNYSSELNVNALELEDSALYLCASSPGGTATWFGYTFGSGTRLTVV.

The V gene is TRBV13, the J gene TRBJ1-6, with 11 bases fitting TRBD1. V was clipped by 3 bases and J by 9 bases; unmatched bases: 1. Germline lookup yields CDR1 PRHDT and CDR2 FYEKMQ (reference sequence). The length of the CDR3 is 14 residues. CDR3 DNA: TGTGCCAGCAGCTTGGGACAGGGGGGTTCACCCCTCCACTTT. It translates to CASSLGQGGSPLHF.

J is TRBJ1-6 and V is TRBV28, with D tentatively TRBD1 (5 bases). This CDR3 is built from 13 residues. Trimming took off 3 bases at V and 10 bases at J, with 10 bases between the two ends. Germline loops: CDR1 MDHEN, CDR2 SYDVKM. CDR3 nucleotides: TGTGCCAGCAGTTTCCCCGGGGGGTCACCCCTCCACTTT. Translating gives CASSFPGGSPLHF.

The chain carries TRBV7-9 and TRBJ1-4; D unresolved. Germline V gives CDR1 SEHNR, CDR2 FQNEAQ (reference sequence). This CDR3 is 15 amino acids long. V was trimmed by 5 bases and J by 7 bases, leaving 17 bases between them. For the CDR3, the DNA is TGTGCCAGCAGCCCCCTAGGAGGGTTGGGTGAAAAACTGTTTTTT. Its protein is CASSPLGGLGEKLFF.

This chain links TRBV10-3 with TRBJ1-1; tentatively, D is TRBD1 (5 bases). V lost 1 base to trimming and J lost 1 base, with 10 bases between them. CDR1 and CDR2 (germline): ENHRY, SYGVKD. The CDR3 runs 15 residues. CDR3 protein: CAISEFDRGNTEAFF. In DNA, the CDR3 is TGTGCCATCAGTGAGTTTGATAGGGGGAACACTGAAGCTTTCTTT.

The CDR3 DNA reads as TGTGCCAGCAGCTCTTCCTATGGCTACACCTTC. Amino acids: CASSSSYGYTF. This chain uses TRBV11-3 with TRBJ1-2; D unresolved. The CDR3 is 11 residues long. Trimming shortened V by 4 bases and J by 4 bases, and 4 bases separated the two germline ends. Germline V gives CDR1 SGHNT, CDR2 YENEEA. Full variable domain (missing parts from reference TRBV11-3 and TRBJ1-2): EAGVVQSPRYKIIEKKQPVAFWCNPISGHNTLYWYLQNLGQGPELLIRYENEEAVDDSQLPKDRFSAERLKGVDSTLKIQPAELGDSAVYLCASSSSYGYTFGSGTRLTVV.

The rearrangement joins TRBV12-3 or TRBV12-4 to TRBJ2-2; D call uncertain. Trimming shortened V by 5 bases and J by 4 bases, and 8 bases separated the two germline ends. CDR3 size: 13 residues. CDR3 coding DNA: TGTGCCAGCAGTCCCGTAATCACCGGGGAGCTGTTTTTT. This gives the protein CASSPVITGELFF.

The genes are TRBV11-3 and TRBJ1-6; D is unresolved. The CDR3 is 12 residues long. Germline V lookup: CDR1 SGHNT, CDR2 YENEEA. V lost 5 bases to trimming and J lost 7 bases, with 6 bases between them. The CDR3 loop is CASSLQNSPLHF. CDR3 in DNA: TGTGCCAGCAGCCTACAGAATTCACCCCTCCACTTT.

The chain has TRBV5-1 and TRBJ1-2; D is unresolved. V was pared by 4 bases and J by 7 bases, with 14 bases between. Germline V gene lookup returns CDR1 SGHRS and CDR2 YFSETQ. The CDR3 has 13 amino acids. The CDR3 DNA follows: TGCGCCAGCAGCGAAAGGGAGGGCAGTGGCTACACCTTC. The encoded protein is CASSEREGSGYTF.

Remarks on this clone: The sample contains more than one DNA sequence encoding this CDR3. The genes are TRBV18 and TRBJ1-5, with 7 bases aligning to TRBD1. This CDR3 has 15 residues. The germline V gene has CDR1 KGHSH and CDR2 LQKENI. The ends lost 2 bases at V and 7 bases at J; junction bases unmatched: 8. The CDR3 DNA reads TGTGCCAGCTCACCAAACAGGGGTGCGGAGCAGCCCCAGCATTTT. Translation: CASSPNRGAEQPQHF.

This clone was picked up a small number of times. CDR3 sequence reads: CASSSYGGLRTGVSPLHF. CDR3 DNA: TGTGCCAGCAGTTCATATGGAGGATTACGGACAGGGGTTTCACCCCTCCACTTT. The V and J genes are TRBV27 and TRBJ1-6; 9 bases line up with TRBD1. V lost 4 bases to trimming and J lost 9 bases; unmatched junction nucleotides: 16. CDR3 length equals 18 residues. CDR1 and CDR2 from the germline V gene are MNHEY and SMNVEV (reference sequence).

The CDR3 nucleotides read TGTGCCAGCAGTGATAGGGACAGAGTCGAAAACATTCAGTACTTC. It encodes CASSDRDRVENIQYF. J is TRBJ2-4 and V is TRBV2; 7 bases agree with TRBD1. The CDR3 runs to 15 residues. The germline V gene has CDR1 SNHLY and CDR2 FYNNEI. J was trimmed by 5 bases and V by 3 bases; bases with no gene match: 7. Drawing the rest from reference TRBV2 and TRBJ2-4, the complete variable domain is EPEVTQTPSHQVTQMGQEVILRCVPISNHLYFYWYRQILGQKVEFLVSFYNNEISEKSEIFDDQFSVERPDGSNFTLKIRSTKLEDSAMYFCASSDRDRVENIQYFGAGTRLSVL.

The chain couples TRBV4-3 to TRBJ2-1; D remains ambiguous. This CDR3 is built from 16 residues. V lost 0 bases, J lost 3 bases, and 12 bases lay in between. CDR1 and CDR2 (germline): LGHNA, YSLEER. In nucleotides, the CDR3 is TGCGCCAGCAGCCAAGAGAGGCTAGAATACTACAATGAGCAGTTCTTC. Encoded protein: CASSQERLEYYNEQFF.

The chain uses TRBV28 and TRBJ2-7; D perhaps matches TRBD2 (5 bases). V shed 11 bases and J shed 2 bases, with 10 bases lying between them. Looked up from germline, CDR1 is MDHEN and CDR2 is SYDVKM. The CDR3 is 11 residues long. DNA of the CDR3: TGTGCCGGCGGGCGAGCCTACGAGCAGTACTTC. This gives the protein CAGGRAYEQYF.

The V call is TRBV19, the J call TRBJ2-2, with 8 bases identical to TRBD1. The CDR3 covers 16 residues. J was trimmed by 0 bases and V by 5 bases; bases with no gene match: 5. CDR1 LNHDA and CDR2 SQIVND come from the germline V gene (reference sequence). The CDR3 DNA sequence: TGTGCCAGTAGTCAGACAGGGGCGTCGAACACCGGGGAGCTGTTTTTT. This encodes CASSQTGASNTGELFF.

This clone has just a few counts. This chain connects TRBV13 to TRBJ1-1; D not certain. Germline CDR1 reads PRHDT; CDR2 reads FYEKMQ (reference sequence). Trimming left V 1 base short and J 7 bases short, with 10 bases between. The CDR3 sequence is 13 residues long. CDR3 in amino acids: CASSLVGSIEAFF. As DNA, the CDR3 is TGTGCCAGCAGCTTAGTAGGGAGTATTGAAGCTTTCTTT.

The rearrangement links TRBV4-2 to TRBJ2-1, with 8 nucleotides matching TRBD2. Germline V gives CDR1 LGHNA, CDR2 YNFKEQ. This CDR3 has 18 residues. The junction had 10 bases not matched to a gene; V was cut back by 0 bases and J by 3 bases. CDR3 DNA: TGTGCCAGCAGCCAAGATAGTGTGGCGGGAGGCTTCTACAATGAGCAGTTCTTC. Translating gives CASSQDSVAGGFYNEQFF.

The chain couples TRBV5-1 to TRBJ2-7, with D perhaps TRBD2 (5 bases). Germline loops: CDR1 SGHRS, CDR2 YFSETQ. The CDR3 spans 17 residues. The germline V and J ends were trimmed by 4 bases and 4 bases, with 24 bases remaining between them. This chain's CDR3 is CASSPGVARTRGYEQYF. The CDR3 DNA reads as TGCGCCAGCAGCCCAGGTGTAGCGCGAACCCGAGGTTACGAGCAGTACTTC.

The CDR3 spells CASSVGPSPSTDTQYF. CDR3 sequence (DNA): TGTGCCAGCAGCGTAGGTCCTAGTCCCAGCACAGATACGCAGTATTTT. The V call is TRBV9, the J call TRBJ2-3; D unresolved. Deletions cut 0 bases from V and 0 bases from J, with 11 bases between. Germline V gene sequence: CDR1 SGDLS, CDR2 YYNGEE. There are 16 residues in the CDR3.